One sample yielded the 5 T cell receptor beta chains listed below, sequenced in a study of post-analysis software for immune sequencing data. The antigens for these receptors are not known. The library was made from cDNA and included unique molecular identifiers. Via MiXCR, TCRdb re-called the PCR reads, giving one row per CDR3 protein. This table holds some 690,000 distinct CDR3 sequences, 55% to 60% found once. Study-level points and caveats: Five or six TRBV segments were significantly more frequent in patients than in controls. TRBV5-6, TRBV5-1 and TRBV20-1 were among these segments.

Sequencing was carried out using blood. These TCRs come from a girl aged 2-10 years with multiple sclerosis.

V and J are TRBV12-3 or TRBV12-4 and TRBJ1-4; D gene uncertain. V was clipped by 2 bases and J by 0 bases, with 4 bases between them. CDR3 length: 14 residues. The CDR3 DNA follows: TGTGCCAGCAGTTTACGACCAACTAATGAAAAACTGTTTTTT. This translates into CASSLRPTNEKLFF.

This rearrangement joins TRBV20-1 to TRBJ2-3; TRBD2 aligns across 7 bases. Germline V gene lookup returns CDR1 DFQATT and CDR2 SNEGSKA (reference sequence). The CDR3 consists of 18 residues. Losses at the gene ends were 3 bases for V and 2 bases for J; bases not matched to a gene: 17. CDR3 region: CSARSRPGRAGPTDTQYF. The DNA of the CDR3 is TGCAGTGCTAGGTCGAGACCGGGACGAGCGGGACCCACAGATACGCAGTATTTT.

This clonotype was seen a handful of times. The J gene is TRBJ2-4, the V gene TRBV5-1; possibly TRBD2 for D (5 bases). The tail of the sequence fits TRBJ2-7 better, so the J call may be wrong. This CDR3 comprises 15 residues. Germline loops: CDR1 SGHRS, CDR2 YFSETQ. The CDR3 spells CASRLGSPALYEQYF. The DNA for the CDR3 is TGCGCCAGCAGACTGGGGAGTCCGGCCCTCTACGAGCAGTACTTC.

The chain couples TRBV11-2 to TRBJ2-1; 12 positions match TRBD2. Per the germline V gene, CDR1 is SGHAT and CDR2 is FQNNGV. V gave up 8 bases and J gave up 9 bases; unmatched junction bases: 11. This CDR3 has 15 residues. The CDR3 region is CASRRTSGNQFEQFF. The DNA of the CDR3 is TGTGCCAGCCGGAGGACTAGCGGGAATCAGTTTGAGCAGTTCTTC.

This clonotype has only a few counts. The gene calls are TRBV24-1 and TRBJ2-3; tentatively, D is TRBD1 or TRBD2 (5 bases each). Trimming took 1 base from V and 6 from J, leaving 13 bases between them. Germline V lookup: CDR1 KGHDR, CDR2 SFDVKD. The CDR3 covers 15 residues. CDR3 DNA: TGTGCCACCAGTGATTTTGCGAGGGGAAGGGATACGCAGTATTTT. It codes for CATSDFARGRDTQYF.